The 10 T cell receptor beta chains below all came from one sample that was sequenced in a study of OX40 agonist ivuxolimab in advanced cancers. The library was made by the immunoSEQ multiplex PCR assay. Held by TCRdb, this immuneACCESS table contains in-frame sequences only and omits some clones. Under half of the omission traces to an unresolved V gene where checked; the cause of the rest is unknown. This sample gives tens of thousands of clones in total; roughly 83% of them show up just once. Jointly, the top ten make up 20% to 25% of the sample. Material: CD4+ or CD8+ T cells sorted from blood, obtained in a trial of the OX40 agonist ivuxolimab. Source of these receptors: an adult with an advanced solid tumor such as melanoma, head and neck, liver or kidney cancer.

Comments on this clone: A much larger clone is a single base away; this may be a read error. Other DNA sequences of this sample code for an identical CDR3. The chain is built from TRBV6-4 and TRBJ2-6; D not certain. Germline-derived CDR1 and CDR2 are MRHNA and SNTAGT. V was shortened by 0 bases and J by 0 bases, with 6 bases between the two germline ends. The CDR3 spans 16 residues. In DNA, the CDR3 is TGTGCCAGCAGTGACTCGAAGGGCTCTGGGGCCAACGTCCTGACTTTC. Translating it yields CASSDSKGSGANVLTF.

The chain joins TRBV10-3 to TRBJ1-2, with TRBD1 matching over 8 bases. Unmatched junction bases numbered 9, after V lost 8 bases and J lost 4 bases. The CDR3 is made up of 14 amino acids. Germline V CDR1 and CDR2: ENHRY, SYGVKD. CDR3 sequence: CAIQGGTGIYGYTF. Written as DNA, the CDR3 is TGTGCCATCCAAGGTGGGACAGGCATCTATGGCTACACCTTC.

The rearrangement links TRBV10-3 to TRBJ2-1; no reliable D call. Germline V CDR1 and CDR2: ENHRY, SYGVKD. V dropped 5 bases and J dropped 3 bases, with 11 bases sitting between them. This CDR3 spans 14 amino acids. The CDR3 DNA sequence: TGTGCCATCAGTCCAGGTCTCGACTACAATGAGCAGTTCTTC. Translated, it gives CAISPGLDYNEQFF.

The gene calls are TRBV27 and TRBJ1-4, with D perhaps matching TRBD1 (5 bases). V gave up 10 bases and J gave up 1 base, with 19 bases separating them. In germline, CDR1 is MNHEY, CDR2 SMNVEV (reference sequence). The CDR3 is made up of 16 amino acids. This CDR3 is CATTVRGPITNEKLFF. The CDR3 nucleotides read TGTGCCACCACGGTTAGGGGCCCAATAACTAATGAAAAACTGTTTTTT.

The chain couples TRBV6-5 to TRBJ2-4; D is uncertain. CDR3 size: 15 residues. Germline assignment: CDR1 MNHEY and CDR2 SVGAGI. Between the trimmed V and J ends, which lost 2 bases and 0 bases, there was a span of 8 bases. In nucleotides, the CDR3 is TGTGCCAGCAGTTACGGTCCTATAGCCAAAAACATTCAGTACTTC. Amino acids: CASSYGPIAKNIQYF.

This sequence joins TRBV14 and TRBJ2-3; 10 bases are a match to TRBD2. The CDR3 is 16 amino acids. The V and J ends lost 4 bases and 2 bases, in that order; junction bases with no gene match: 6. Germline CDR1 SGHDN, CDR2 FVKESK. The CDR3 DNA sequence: TGTGCCAGCAGCCCGTTTCTAGCGGGGGTCACAGATACGCAGTATTTT. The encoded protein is CASSPFLAGVTDTQYF. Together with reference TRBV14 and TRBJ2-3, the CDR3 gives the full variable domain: EAGVTQFPSHSVIEKGQTVTLRCDPISGHDNLYWYRRVMGKEIKFLLHFVKESKQDESGMPNNRFLAERTGGTYSTLKVQPAELEDSGVYFCASSPFLAGVTDTQYFGPGTRLTVL.

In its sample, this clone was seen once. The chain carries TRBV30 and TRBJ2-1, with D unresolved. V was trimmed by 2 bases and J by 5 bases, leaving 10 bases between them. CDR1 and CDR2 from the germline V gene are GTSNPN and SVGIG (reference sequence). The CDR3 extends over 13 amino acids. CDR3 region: CAWSPLNNNEQFF. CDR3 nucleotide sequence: TGTGCCTGGAGTCCACTTAATAACAATGAGCAGTTCTTC. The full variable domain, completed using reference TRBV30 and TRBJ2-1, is SQTIHQWPATLVQPVGSPLSLECTVEGTSNPNLYWYRQAAGRGLQLLFYSVGIGQISSEVPQNLSASRPQDRQFILSSKKLLLSDSGFYLCAWSPLNNNEQFFGPGTRLTVL.

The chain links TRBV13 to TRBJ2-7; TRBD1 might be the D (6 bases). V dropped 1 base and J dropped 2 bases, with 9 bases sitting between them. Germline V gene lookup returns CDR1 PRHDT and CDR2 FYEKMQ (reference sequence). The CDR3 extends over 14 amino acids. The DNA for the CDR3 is TGTGCCAGCAGCTTAGAGGGGGACACCTACGAGCAGTACTTC. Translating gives CASSLEGDTYEQYF.

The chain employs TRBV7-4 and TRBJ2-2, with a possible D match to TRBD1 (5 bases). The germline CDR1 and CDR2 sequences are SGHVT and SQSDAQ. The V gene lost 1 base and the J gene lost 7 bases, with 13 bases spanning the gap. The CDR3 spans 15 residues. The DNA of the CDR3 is TGTGCCAGCAGCTTAGGGCCCGACAGACTCGGGGAGCTGTTTTTT. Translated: CASSLGPDRLGELFF. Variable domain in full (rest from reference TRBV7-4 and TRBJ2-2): GAGVSQSPRYKVAKRGRDVALRCDSISGHVTLYWYRQTLGQGSEVLTYSQSDAQRDKSGRPSGRFSAERPERSVSTLKIQRTEQGDSAVYLCASSLGPDRLGELFFGEGSRLTVL.

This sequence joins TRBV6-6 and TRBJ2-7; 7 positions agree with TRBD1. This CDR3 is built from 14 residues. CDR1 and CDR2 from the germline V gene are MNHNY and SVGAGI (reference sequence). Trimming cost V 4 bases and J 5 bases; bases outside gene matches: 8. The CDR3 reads CASSFTGAGNEQYF. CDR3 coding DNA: TGTGCCAGCAGTTTCACAGGGGCAGGAAACGAGCAGTACTTC.